The TCR beta chain described here comes from a study of shared clonotypes between healthy human individuals. Losses at the gene ends were 2 bases for V and 3 bases for J; bases not matched to a gene: 3. CDR1 and CDR2 from the germline V gene are SGHNT and YYREEE (reference sequence). The length of the CDR3 is 14 residues. Sequencing was at deep level. Genomic DNA from each subset was divided evenly over several immunoSEQ plates. How the authors handled the data: As immunoSEQ supplied junction-only sequences (without quality scores), filtering differed. Clones were read by immunoSEQ multiplex PCR, and TCRdb kept only the in-frame ones, dropping some. That table supplies the V and J calls and clone size; D and trimming were determined from the DNA. The sample holds 950,000 to 1,300,000 clones; about three quarters are singletons and the top ten take less than 1.5%.

The chain uses TRBV5-4 and TRBJ2-7; the match to TRBD2 covers 9 bases. This clonotype was sampled from a man aged 18 to 29 in good health. Sequencing was done on a sample of memory CD4+ T cells sorted from blood. Subset meaning: CD45RA-negative fraction. The CDR3 reads CASSFPSGDYEQYF. CDR3 in DNA: TGTGCCAGCAGCTTCCCTAGCGGGGACTACGAGCAGTACTTC.